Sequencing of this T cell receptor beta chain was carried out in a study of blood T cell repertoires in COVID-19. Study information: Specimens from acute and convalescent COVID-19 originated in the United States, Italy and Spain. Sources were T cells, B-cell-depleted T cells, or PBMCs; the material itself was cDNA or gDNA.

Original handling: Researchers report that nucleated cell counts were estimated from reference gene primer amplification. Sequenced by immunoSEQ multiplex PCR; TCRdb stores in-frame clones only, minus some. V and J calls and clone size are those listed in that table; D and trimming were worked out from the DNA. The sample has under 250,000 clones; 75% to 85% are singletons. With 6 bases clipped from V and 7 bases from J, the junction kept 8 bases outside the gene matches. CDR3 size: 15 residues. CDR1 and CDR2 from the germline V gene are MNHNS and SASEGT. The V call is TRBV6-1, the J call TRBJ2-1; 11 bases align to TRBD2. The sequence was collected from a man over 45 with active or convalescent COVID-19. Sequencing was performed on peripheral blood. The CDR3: CASSKLAGVANEQFF. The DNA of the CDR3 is TGTGCCAGCAGCAAACTAGCGGGAGTGGCGAATGAGCAGTTCTTC.